Listed below are T cell receptor beta chains from one sample, sequenced in a study of CD8+CD57+ T cells in acquired aplastic anemia. TCRdb fed the reads into MiXCR, producing one record per CDR3 protein. The sample has approximately 150,000 distinct CDR3 sequences, over 70% seen once. The sequencing input was sorted CD4+, CD8+, or CD8+CD57+ T cells (not recorded which) from PBMCs. These TCRs come from a human donor with aplastic anemia. Both conserved end residues are part of each CDR3. The order of the fields is clone size, V gene, CDR3 protein. Not every row has a clone size; where given, it reads once, few, many or a size class.

NA | TRBV25-1 | CASSDVGQRGQYF
few | TRBV20-1 | CSARDLAGLEQYF
NA | TRBV20-1 | CSARPTGNYGYTF
NA | TRBV7-9 | CASSLLTRYEQYF
NA | TRBV9 | CASSVEGGGYEQYF
few | TRBV20-1 | CSARDGTDISYEQYF
large | TRBV10-3 | CAISESRGTDTEAFF
NA | TRBV7-2 | CASSLKRGEQFF
NA | TRBV4-1 | CASSPGLTYEQYF
few | TRBV15 | CATSRVGPTGVIFYEQYF
many | TRBV7-9 | CASSLPGTDEQYF
NA | TRBV25-1 | CASSTPGGNYGYTF
NA | TRBV6-1 | CASGGSSYEQYF
NA | TRBV2 | CASSDAPGGLRRETQYF
many | TRBV6-5 | CASSPLRLAPSDTQYF
NA | TRBV20-1 | CSDSGQRDRNEQFF
NA | TRBV14 | CASRRTGSSYEQYF
NA | TRBV2 | CASWDNYGYTF
once | TRBV20-1 | CSARDHRGGDTGELFF
NA | TRBV25-1 | CASRDPGQTLPGSPLHF